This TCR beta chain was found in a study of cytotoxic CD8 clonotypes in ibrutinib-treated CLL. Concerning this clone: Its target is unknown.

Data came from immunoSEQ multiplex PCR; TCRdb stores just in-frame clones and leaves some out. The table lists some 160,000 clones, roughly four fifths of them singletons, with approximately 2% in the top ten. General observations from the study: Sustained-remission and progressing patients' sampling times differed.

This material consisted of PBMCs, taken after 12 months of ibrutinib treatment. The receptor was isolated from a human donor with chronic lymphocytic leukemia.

For the CDR3, the DNA is TGCGCCAGCACTGGCCCCGCCGCCGGGGAGCTGTTTTTT. Translated, it gives CASTGPAAGELFF. This rearrangement joins TRBV5-1 to TRBJ2-2; D gene uncertain. This CDR3 contains 13 residues. Trimming removed 6 bases at V and 6 bases at J, with 12 bases between. Germline values: CDR1 SGHRS, CDR2 YFSETQ.